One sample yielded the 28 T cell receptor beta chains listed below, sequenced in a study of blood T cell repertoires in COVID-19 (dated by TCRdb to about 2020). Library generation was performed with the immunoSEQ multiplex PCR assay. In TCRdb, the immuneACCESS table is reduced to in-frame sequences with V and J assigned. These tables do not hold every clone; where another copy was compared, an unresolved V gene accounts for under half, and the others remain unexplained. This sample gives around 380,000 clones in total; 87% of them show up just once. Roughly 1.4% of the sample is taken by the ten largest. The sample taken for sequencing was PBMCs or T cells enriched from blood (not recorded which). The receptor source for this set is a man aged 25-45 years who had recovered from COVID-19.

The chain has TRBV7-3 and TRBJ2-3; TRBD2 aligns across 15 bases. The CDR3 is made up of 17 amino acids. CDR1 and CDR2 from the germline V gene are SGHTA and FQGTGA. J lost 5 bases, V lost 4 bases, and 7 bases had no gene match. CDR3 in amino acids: CASSSGLAGGHIDTQYF. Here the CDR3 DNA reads TGTGCCAGCAGCTCCGGACTAGCGGGGGGGCATATAGATACGCAGTATTTT.

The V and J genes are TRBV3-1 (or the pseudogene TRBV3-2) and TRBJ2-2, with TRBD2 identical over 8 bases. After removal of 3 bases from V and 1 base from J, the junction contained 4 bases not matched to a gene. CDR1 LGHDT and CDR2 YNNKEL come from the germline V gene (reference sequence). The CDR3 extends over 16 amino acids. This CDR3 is CASSHDSGVNTGELFF. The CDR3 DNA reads TGTGCCAGCAGCCATGATAGCGGGGTGAACACCGGGGAGCTGTTTTTT.

CDR3 nucleotide sequence: TGTGCCAGCAGCTTAGCCGGGACAGGGAAGTTATCGGATGGCTACACCTTC. It is translated as CASSLAGTGKLSDGYTF. The rearrangement joins TRBV7-9 to TRBJ1-2, with 9 bases identical to TRBD1. CDR1 and CDR2 from the germline V gene are SEHNR and FQNEAQ (reference sequence). After removal of 0 bases from V and 6 bases from J, the junction contained 11 bases not matched to a gene. The CDR3 spans 17 residues.

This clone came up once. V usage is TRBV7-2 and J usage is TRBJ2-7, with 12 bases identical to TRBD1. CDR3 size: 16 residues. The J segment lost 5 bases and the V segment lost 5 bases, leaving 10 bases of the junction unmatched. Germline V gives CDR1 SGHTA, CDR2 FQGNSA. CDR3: CASSPPGQGARNEQYF. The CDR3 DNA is TGTGCCAGCAGCCCTCCGGGACAGGGGGCGAGGAACGAGCAGTACTTC.

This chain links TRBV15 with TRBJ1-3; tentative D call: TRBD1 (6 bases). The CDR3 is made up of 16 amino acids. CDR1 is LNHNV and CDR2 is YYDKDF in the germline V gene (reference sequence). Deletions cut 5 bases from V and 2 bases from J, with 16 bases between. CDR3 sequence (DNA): TGTGCCACCAGCGGAACCGGACAGAAAACTGGAAACACCATATATTTT. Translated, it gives CATSGTGQKTGNTIYF.

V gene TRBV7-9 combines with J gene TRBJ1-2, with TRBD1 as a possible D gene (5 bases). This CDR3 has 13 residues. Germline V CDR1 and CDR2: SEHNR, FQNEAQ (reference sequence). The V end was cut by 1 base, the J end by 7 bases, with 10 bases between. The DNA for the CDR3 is TGTGCCAGCAGCTTAGGGGGGGTTTCTGGCTACACCTTC. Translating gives CASSLGGVSGYTF.

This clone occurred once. The CDR3 DNA sequence: TGTGCCAGCAGTCCCTCCGGGGGAGAGACCCAGTACTTC. Translation: CASSPSGGETQYF. This sequence joins TRBV3-1 (or the pseudogene TRBV3-2) and TRBJ2-5, with D maybe TRBD2 (6 bases). The CDR3 loop spans 13 amino acids. V lost 6 bases to trimming and J lost 4 bases, with 12 bases between them. Germline CDR1 is LGHDT and CDR2 is YNNKEL (reference sequence).

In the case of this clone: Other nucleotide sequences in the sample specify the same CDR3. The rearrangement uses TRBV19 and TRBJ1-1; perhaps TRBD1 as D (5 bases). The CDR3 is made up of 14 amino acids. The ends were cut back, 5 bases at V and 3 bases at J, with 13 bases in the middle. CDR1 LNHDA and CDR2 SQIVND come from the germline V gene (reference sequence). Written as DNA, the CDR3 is TGTGCCAGTAGTGCACGGGGAGGGGACACTGAAGCTTTCTTT. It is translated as CASSARGGDTEAFF.

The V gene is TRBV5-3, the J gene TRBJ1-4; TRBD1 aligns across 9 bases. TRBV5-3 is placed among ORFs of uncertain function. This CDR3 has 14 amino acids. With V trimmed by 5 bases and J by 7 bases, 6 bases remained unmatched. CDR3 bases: TGTGCCAGAAGTTACCGGGACAGGGCTGAAAAACTGTTTTTT. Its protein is CARSYRDRAEKLFF.

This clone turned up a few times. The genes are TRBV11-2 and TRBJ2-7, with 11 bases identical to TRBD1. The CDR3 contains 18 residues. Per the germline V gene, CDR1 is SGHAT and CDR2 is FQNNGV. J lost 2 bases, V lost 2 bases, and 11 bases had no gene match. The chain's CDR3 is CASSLSDRGLRLTYEQYF. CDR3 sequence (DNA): TGTGCCAGCAGCTTATCGGACAGGGGGCTTCGACTTACCTACGAGCAGTACTTC.

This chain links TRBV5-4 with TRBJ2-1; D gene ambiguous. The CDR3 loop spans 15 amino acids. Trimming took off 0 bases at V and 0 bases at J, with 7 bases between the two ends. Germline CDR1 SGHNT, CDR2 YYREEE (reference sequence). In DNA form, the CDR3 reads TGTGCCAGCAGCTTGGCAGGCAACTCCTACAATGAGCAGTTCTTC. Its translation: CASSLAGNSYNEQFF.

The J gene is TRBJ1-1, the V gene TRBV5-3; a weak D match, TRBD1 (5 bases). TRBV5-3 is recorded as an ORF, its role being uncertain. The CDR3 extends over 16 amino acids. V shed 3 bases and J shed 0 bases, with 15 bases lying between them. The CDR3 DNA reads TGTGCCAGAAGCTGTTACAGGTGGGGCATGAACACTGAAGCTTTCTTT. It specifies CARSCYRWGMNTEAFF.

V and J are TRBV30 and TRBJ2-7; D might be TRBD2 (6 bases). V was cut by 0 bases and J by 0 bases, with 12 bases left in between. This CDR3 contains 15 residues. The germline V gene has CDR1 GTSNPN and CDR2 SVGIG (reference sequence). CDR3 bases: TGTGCCTGGAGTGTACTGGGGGGATTCTCCTACGAGCAGTACTTC. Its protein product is CAWSVLGGFSYEQYF.

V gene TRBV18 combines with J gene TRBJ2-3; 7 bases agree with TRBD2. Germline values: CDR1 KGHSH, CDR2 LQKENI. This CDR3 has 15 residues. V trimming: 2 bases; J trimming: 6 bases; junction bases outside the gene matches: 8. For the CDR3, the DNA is TGTGCCAGCTCACCAGAACTAGCGACCGTGGATACGCAGTATTTT. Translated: CASSPELATVDTQYF.

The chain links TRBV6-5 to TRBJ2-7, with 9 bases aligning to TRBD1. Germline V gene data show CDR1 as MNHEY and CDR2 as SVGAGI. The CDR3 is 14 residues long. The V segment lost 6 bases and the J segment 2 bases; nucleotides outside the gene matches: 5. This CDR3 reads CASRTGTGTYEQYF. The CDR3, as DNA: TGTGCCAGCAGGACCGGGACAGGGACCTACGAGCAGTACTTC.

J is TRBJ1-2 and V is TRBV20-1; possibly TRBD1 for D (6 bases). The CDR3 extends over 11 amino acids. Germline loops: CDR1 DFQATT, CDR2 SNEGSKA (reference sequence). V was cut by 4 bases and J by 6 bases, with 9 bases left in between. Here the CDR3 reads CSAIQGNGYTF. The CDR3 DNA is TGCAGTGCTATACAGGGAAATGGCTACACCTTC.

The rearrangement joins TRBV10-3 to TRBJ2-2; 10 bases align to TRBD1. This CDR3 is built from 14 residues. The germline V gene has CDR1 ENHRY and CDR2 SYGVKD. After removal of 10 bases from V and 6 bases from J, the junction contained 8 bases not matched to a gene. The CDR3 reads CASLGTGESGELFF. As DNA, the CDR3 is TGTGCCAGCCTCGGGACAGGGGAATCCGGGGAGCTGTTTTTT.

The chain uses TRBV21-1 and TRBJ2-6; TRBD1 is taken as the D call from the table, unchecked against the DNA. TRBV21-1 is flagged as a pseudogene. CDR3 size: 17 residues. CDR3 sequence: CASSILTGFSGANVLTF. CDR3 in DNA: TGTGCCAGCAGCATTCTAACAGGATTTTCTGGGGCCAACGTCCTGACTTTC.

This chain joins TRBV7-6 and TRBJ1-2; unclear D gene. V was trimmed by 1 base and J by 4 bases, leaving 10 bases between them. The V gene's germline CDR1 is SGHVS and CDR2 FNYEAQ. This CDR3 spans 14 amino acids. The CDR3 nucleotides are TGTGCCAGCAGCTTAGGGGAGGGCACCTATGGCTACACCTTC. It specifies CASSLGEGTYGYTF.

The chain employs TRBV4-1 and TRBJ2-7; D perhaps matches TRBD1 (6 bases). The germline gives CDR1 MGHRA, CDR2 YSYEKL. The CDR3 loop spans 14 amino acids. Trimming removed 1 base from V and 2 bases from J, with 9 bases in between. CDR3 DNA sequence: TGCGCCAGCAGCCAAGTTGACAGGACCTACGAGCAGTACTTC. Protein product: CASSQVDRTYEQYF.

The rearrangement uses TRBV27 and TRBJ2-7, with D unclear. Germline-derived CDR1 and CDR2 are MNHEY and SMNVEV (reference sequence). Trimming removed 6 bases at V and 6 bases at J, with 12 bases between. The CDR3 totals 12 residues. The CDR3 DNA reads TGTGCCAGCAGCCTCATATCGGGCGAGCAGTACTTC. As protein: CASSLISGEQYF.

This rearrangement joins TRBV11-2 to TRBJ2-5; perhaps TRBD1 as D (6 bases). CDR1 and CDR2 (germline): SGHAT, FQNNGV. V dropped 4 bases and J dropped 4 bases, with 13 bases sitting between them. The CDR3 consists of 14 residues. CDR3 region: CASSSTGLGETQYF. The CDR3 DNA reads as TGTGCCAGCAGCTCCACAGGGTTGGGAGAGACCCAGTACTTC.

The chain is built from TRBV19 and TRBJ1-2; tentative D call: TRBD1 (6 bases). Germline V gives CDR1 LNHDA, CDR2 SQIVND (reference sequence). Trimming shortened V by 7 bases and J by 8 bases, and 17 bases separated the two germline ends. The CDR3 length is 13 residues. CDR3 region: CASTPPAGEGYTF. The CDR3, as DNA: TGTGCCAGTACCCCCCCCGCAGGGGAAGGCTACACCTTC.

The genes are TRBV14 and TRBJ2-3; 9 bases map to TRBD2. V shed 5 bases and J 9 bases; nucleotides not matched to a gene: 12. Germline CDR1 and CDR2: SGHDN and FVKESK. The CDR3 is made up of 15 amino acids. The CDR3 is CASSIGGGALLTQYF. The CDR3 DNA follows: TGTGCCAGCAGCATCGGCGGGGGGGCCTTGTTGACGCAGTATTTT. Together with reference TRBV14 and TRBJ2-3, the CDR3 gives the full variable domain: EAGVTQFPSHSVIEKGQTVTLRCDPISGHDNLYWYRRVMGKEIKFLLHFVKESKQDESGMPNNRFLAERTGGTYSTLKVQPAELEDSGVYFCASSIGGGALLTQYFGPGTRLTVL.

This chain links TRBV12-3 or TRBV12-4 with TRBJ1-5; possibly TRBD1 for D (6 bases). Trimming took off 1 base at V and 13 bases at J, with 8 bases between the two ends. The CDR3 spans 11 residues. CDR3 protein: CASSLGQGQHF. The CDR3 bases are TGTGCCAGCAGTTTAGGTCAGGGGCAGCATTTT.

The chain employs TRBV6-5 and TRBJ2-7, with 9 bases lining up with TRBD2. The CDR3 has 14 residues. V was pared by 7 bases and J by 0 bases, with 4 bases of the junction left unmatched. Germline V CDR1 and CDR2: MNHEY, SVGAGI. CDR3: CASKRGAFSYEQYF. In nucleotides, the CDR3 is TGTGCCAGCAAGCGGGGGGCCTTCTCCTACGAGCAGTACTTC.

The CDR3 sequence: CASSPDMYGYTF. The CDR3 nucleotides read TGTGCCAGCAGCCCTGACATGTATGGCTACACCTTC. The rearrangement uses TRBV6-6 and TRBJ1-2; D call uncertain. Germline V CDR1 and CDR2: MNHNY, SVGAGI (reference sequence). The CDR3 has 12 amino acids. With 6 bases removed from V and 5 bases from J, the gap between germline ends came to 10 bases.

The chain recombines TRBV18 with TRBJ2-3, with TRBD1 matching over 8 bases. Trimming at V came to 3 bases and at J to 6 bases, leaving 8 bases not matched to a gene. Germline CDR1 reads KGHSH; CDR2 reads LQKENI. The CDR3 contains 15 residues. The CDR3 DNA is TGTGCCAGCTCACCGCCAGGGGGCTCGAGGGATACGCAGTATTTT. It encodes CASSPPGGSRDTQYF.